This T cell receptor beta chain was profiled in a study of blood T cell repertoires in COVID-19. The wider study: There were acute and convalescent COVID-19 samples, and they came from the United States, Italy and Spain. The cDNA or gDNA used as material had been derived from T cells, B-cell-depleted T cells, or PBMCs.

This clone was observed a single time. Original processing methods: The assay estimated nucleated cells by amplifying reference gene primers. Profiled with immunoSEQ multiplex PCR; TCRdb holds only in-frame clones, not every one. V, J and clone size derive from that table, while D and trimming were established from the DNA sequence. This table has about 250,000 clones, around nine tenths appearing once. Trimming took 6 bases from V and 5 from J, leaving 13 bases between them. Germline CDR1 reads LGHDT; CDR2 reads YNNKEL (reference sequence). The CDR3 loop spans 13 amino acids. The sequenced sample consisted of peripheral blood. The sequence was obtained from a man at least 80 years old with acute or convalescent COVID-19. V gene TRBV3-1 (or the pseudogene TRBV3-2) combines with J gene TRBJ1-2; D unresolved. CDR3 coding DNA: TGTGCCAGCAGATCAGGCGGGGAATATGGCTACACCTTC. This gives the protein CASRSGGEYGYTF.